The entry below describes one TCR beta chain. Its specificity is unknown. Partitioning of CD4+ cells yielded a CD45RA+ naive subset and a CD45RA-negative memory subset. This sample was included in a study of shared clonotypes between healthy human individuals. Whole-study findings and limits: Deeper or shallower sequencing was expected to change how clonotypes are shared among donors. Sorted-subset samples were not fully sequenced, rarefaction indicated.

V was clipped by 5 bases and J by 6 bases, with 14 bases between them. The CDR3 sequence is 13 residues long. Looked up from germline, CDR1 is MNHEY and CDR2 is SVGAGI. Profiled with immunoSEQ multiplex PCR; TCRdb holds only in-frame clones, not every one. The sample has 900,000 to 1,200,000 clones; 75% to 85% are singletons. The sequence was obtained from a man between 18 and 35 years old in good health. Some clones in this sample may be carry-over from other donors' samples. The chain joins TRBV6-5 to TRBJ2-7; D is uncertain. The sample comprised memory CD4+ T cells from PBMCs. Stated subset: CD45RA-negative fraction. CDR3 in amino acids: CASSRKVLSEQYF. The CDR3 region has the DNA TGTGCCAGCAGTCGAAAAGTGCTAAGCGAGCAGTACTTC.